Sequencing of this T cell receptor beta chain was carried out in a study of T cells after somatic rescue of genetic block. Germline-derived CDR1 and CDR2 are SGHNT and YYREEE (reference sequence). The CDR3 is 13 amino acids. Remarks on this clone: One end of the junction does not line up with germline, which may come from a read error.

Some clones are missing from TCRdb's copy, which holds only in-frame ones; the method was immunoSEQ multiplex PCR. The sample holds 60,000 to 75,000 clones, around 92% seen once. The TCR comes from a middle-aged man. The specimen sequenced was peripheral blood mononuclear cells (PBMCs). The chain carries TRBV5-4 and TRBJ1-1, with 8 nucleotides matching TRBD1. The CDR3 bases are TGTGCCAGCAGCCAGGACAGGGTTCCTACTCCGCCTTTT. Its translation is CASSQDRVPTPPF.